This T cell receptor (beta chain) was captured by sequencing in a study of blood T cell repertoires in COVID-19. Ages ranged from about 18 to 100 years, with residence in approximately 25 US areas. The CDR3 is 16 residues long. Germline assignment: CDR1 SGHNT and CDR2 YYREEE (reference sequence). V shed 2 bases and J 1 base; nucleotides not matched to a gene: 6. Original methodology: Nucleated cell counts were estimated from reference gene primer amplification. Sequenced by immunoSEQ multiplex PCR; TCRdb stores in-frame clones only, minus some. V and J calls and clone size are as listed in that table; D and trimming were resolved from the DNA. The sample contains approximately 170,000 clones, approximately 91% of which appear only once.

The chain combines TRBV5-4 with TRBJ1-5, with 7 positions matching TRBD1. The sample comprised PBMCs or T cells enriched from blood (not recorded which). The origin of this receptor is a woman aged 18-35 years who had recovered from COVID-19. DNA for the CDR3: TGTGCCAGCAGCTTTGGAGGGGGCTTAAGCAATCAGCCCCAGCATTTT. Translated, it gives CASSFGGGLSNQPQHF.